Following are 22 T cell receptor beta chains from one sample sequenced in a study of T-cell reconstitution after alpha-beta-depleted transplantation in children. Unique molecular identifiers tagged the TCRbeta library. A single record per CDR3 protein comes from TCRdb applying MiXCR to the PCR reads. Among fewer than 550,000 distinct CDR3 sequences listed, 15% to 20% were seen once. Sample: PBMCs, mostly from graft donor cells, taken 360 days after TCRalphabeta/CD19-depleted stem cell transplant. The source is a boy younger than two who had a stem cell transplant for Wiskott-Aldrich syndrome, so the T cells may come from the graft donor.

The chain joins TRBV10-3 to TRBJ2-5, with D unclear. Germline CDR1 ENHRY, CDR2 SYGVKD. The CDR3 has 11 residues. Trimming left V 0 bases short and J 4 bases short, with 0 bases between. CDR3 loop: CAISESETQYF. The CDR3 coding sequence is TGTGCCATCAGTGAGTCAGAGACCCAGTACTTC.

This clonotype appeared a few times. This chain connects TRBV15 to TRBJ2-2, with D possibly being TRBD1 or TRBD2 (5 bases each). Germline V lookup: CDR1 LNHNV, CDR2 YYDKDF (reference sequence). V gave up 1 base and J gave up 16 bases, with 13 bases separating them. This CDR3 spans 12 amino acids. CDR3 residues: CATSRGYRDGFF. CDR3 bases: TGTGCCACCAGCAGAGGTTACCGGGACGGGTTTTTT. The full variable domain, rest sourced from reference TRBV15 and TRBJ2-2, is DAMVIQNPRYQVTQFGKPVTLSCSQTLNHNVMYWYQQKSSQAPKLLFHYYDKDFNNEADTPDNFQSRRPNTSFCFLDIRSPGLGDTAMYLCATSRGYRDGFFGEGSRLTVL.

The chain links TRBV10-3 to TRBJ2-7, with 7 bases that match TRBD2. There are 12 residues in the CDR3. Germline CDR1 and CDR2: ENHRY and SYGVKD. V shed 8 bases and J 4 bases; nucleotides not matched to a gene: 5. The CDR3 here is CAIRTRNYEQYF. In DNA, the CDR3 is TGTGCCATCCGGACTAGAAATTACGAGCAGTACTTC.

This clonotype was observed a handful of times. The V and J genes are TRBV12-3 or TRBV12-4 and TRBJ2-3, with 7 nucleotides matching TRBD1. V dropped 5 bases and J dropped 1; count of bases not matched to a gene: 6. The CDR3 is 15 residues long. In DNA, the CDR3 is TGTGCCAGCAGTCGTCGACAGGGCCGCACAGATACGCAGTATTTT. As protein: CASSRRQGRTDTQYF.

The chain joins TRBV20-1 to TRBJ2-2, with no clear D. V was clipped by 7 bases and J by 1 base, with 7 bases between them. CDR1 and CDR2 (germline): DFQATT, SNEGSKA (reference sequence). The CDR3 is 12 residues long. The CDR3 nucleotides read TGCAGTGGTACTCGGAACACCGGGGAGCTGTTTTTT. Translation gives CSGTRNTGELFF.

This clonotype has just a few counts. The chain employs TRBV20-1 and TRBJ2-1; D is unresolved. This CDR3 is built from 14 residues. CDR1 DFQATT and CDR2 SNEGSKA come from the germline V gene (reference sequence). V was shortened by 7 bases and J by 2 bases, with 15 bases between the two germline ends. The CDR3 DNA reads TGCAGTGTCCCAAGGCGCGGACCCTACAATGAGCAGTTCTTC. Translation: CSVPRRGPYNEQFF.

The V call is TRBV28, the J call TRBJ2-7; the D is unclear. The length of the CDR3 is 15 residues. Germline V gene data show CDR1 as MDHEN and CDR2 as SYDVKM. Trimming stripped 4 bases from V and 0 bases from J, with 13 bases between. CDR3 DNA: TGTGCCAGCAGTTCAAGACACGCTCTCTCCTACGAGCAGTACTTC. This codes for CASSSRHALSYEQYF. The variable domain in full, completed from reference TRBV28 and TRBJ2-7, reads DVKVTQSSRYLVKRTGEKVFLECVQDMDHENMFWYRQDPGLGLRLIYFSYDVKMKEKGDIPEGYSVSREKKERFSLILESASTNQTSMYLCASSSRHALSYEQYFGPGTRLTVT.

This clonotype was counted a few times. This chain joins TRBV7-9 and TRBJ2-7; D unclear. V dropped 2 bases and J dropped 0 bases, with 8 bases sitting between them. CDR3 length equals 14 residues. Germline-derived CDR1 and CDR2 are SEHNR and FQNEAQ (reference sequence). The CDR3 region has the DNA TGTGCCAGCAGCTTAAAGCTCGGCTCCTACGAGCAGTACTTC. Translation gives CASSLKLGSYEQYF.

This chain uses TRBV18 with TRBJ2-3, with no clear D. Trimming stripped 3 bases from V and 4 bases from J, with 8 bases between. The length of the CDR3 is 13 residues. The germline V gene encodes CDR1 KGHSH and CDR2 LQKENI. The CDR3 coding sequence is TGTGCCAGCTCACCCCTACTGTCAGATACGCAGTATTTT. Amino acids: CASSPLLSDTQYF.

V is TRBV6-5 and J is TRBJ2-7; D tentatively reads TRBD1 or TRBD2 (6 bases each). The V gene's germline CDR1 is MNHEY and CDR2 SVGAGI. The CDR3 has 15 residues. V lost 0 bases and J 5 bases, leaving 14 bases between the germline ends. The CDR3 protein is CASSYSGGHKNEQYF. As DNA, the CDR3 is TGTGCCAGCAGTTACTCGGGGGGCCATAAAAACGAGCAGTACTTC.

There are many counts of this clonotype. This chain joins TRBV24-1 and TRBJ2-1; 10 bases are shared with TRBD1. Trimming removed 4 bases from V and 8 bases from J; junction bases left unmatched: 7. Germline V CDR1 and CDR2: KGHDR, SFDVKD. CDR3 length: 15 residues. This CDR3 reads CATSDLGTGVDEQFF. The CDR3 DNA follows: TGTGCCACCAGTGACCTCGGGACAGGGGTCGATGAGCAGTTCTTC.

The V and J genes are TRBV5-1 and TRBJ2-2; 8 bases match TRBD1. The trim removed 4 bases at V and 5 bases at J, leaving 7 bases unmatched. This CDR3 contains 15 residues. Germline CDR1 and CDR2: SGHRS and YFSETQ. The CDR3 is CASSPRQGMTGELFF. The DNA of the CDR3 is TGCGCCAGCAGCCCAAGACAGGGGATGACCGGGGAGCTGTTTTTT.

This clonotype showed up just a few times. The chain is built from TRBV25-1 and TRBJ2-2; 12 bases are a match to TRBD1. The germline CDR1 and CDR2 sequences are MGHDK and SYGVNS. The CDR3 totals 16 residues. J gave up 3 bases and V 6 bases, and 5 bases lay outside the gene matches. CDR3 nucleotides: TGTGCCAGCAGCGGGGGGACAGGGGGCGACACCGGGGAGCTGTTTTTT. Translating gives CASSGGTGGDTGELFF.

This clonotype was found a few times. This chain links TRBV12-3 or TRBV12-4 with TRBJ2-1, with 8 bases matching TRBD1. CDR3 length: 13 residues. With V trimmed by 5 bases and J by 9 bases, 6 bases remained unmatched. Here the CDR3 reads CASSPRGLGEQFF. The CDR3 DNA reads as TGTGCCAGCAGTCCCAGGGGGCTTGGTGAGCAGTTCTTC.

In this sample, this clonotype turned up a few times. The genes are TRBV28 and TRBJ1-1; the match to TRBD1 covers 8 bases. The V segment lost 5 bases and the J segment 4 bases; nucleotides outside the gene matches: 9. In germline, CDR1 is MDHEN, CDR2 SYDVKM. The CDR3 has 15 residues. DNA of the CDR3: TGTGCCAGCAGTCCTCCCGGACAGGGTTTCACTGAAGCTTTCTTT. It codes for CASSPPGQGFTEAFF.

This clonotype turned up a few times. DNA for the CDR3: TGTGCCAGCAGTTTGAGGCAGCCTAACTATGGCTACACCTTC. Amino acid sequence: CASSLRQPNYGYTF. The chain employs TRBV12-3 or TRBV12-4 and TRBJ1-2; D is undetermined. The CDR3 totals 14 residues. The germline V and J ends were trimmed by 3 bases and 0 bases, with 8 bases remaining between them.

V and J are TRBV5-1 and TRBJ2-5; D call uncertain. Trimming shortened V by 5 bases and J by 1 base, and 6 bases separated the two germline ends. This CDR3 is 12 amino acids long. The V gene's germline CDR1 is SGHRS and CDR2 YFSETQ. CDR3 protein: CASRDLQETQYF. CDR3 DNA sequence: TGCGCCAGCAGGGACCTCCAAGAGACCCAGTACTTC.

The V call is TRBV11-2, the J call TRBJ1-1, with D unresolved. Germline V CDR1 and CDR2: SGHAT, FQNNGV. CDR3 size: 15 residues. V was cut by 4 bases and J by 1 base, with 13 bases left in between. CDR3 DNA: TGTGCCAGCAGCTCCCGACCGCTCCGGAACACTGAAGCTTTCTTT. As protein: CASSSRPLRNTEAFF.

As DNA, the CDR3 is TGTGCCAGCAGCGTAGTGGGAGCGGGAGTCAGTGGTACAGATACGCAGTATTTT. Translating it yields CASSVVGAGVSGTDTQYF. The chain combines TRBV9 with TRBJ2-3; TRBD2 aligns across 8 bases. CDR1 SGDLS and CDR2 YYNGEE come from the germline V gene. J gave up 3 bases and V 0 bases, and 12 bases lay outside the gene matches. There are 18 residues in the CDR3.

This clonotype has a handful of counts. The chain links TRBV6-5 to TRBJ2-7; TRBD2 is a possible D gene (5 bases). V was pared by 2 bases and J by 0 bases, with 11 bases between. CDR3 length: 15 amino acids. CDR1 MNHEY and CDR2 SVGAGI come from the germline V gene. The CDR3 DNA reads TGTGCCAGCAGTTACGCGGTTGGGAGCTCCTACGAGCAGTACTTC. This gives the protein CASSYAVGSSYEQYF.

This clonotype was recorded a few times. CDR3 residues: CASNPPNTGELFF. The CDR3 region has the DNA TGTGCCAGCAACCCTCCGAACACCGGGGAGCTGTTTTTT. The J gene is TRBJ2-2, the V gene TRBV7-9; no definite D call. There are 13 residues in the CDR3. The germline V and J ends were trimmed by 7 bases and 0 bases, with 6 bases remaining between them. Looked up from germline, CDR1 is SEHNR and CDR2 is FQNEAQ (reference sequence).

This clonotype was detected a few times. V and J are TRBV4-3 and TRBJ2-1; no reliable D call. With 1 base removed from V and 5 bases from J, the gap between germline ends came to 12 bases. Germline CDR1 is LGHNA and CDR2 is YSLEER. CDR3 length: 15 residues. CDR3 in DNA: TGCGCCAGCAGCCAAGGGGTGCAACAAAACAATGAGCAGTTCTTC. Protein sequence: CASSQGVQQNNEQFF.